The clone carrying this TCR beta chain came up many times. This sample was taken from a study of early T cells in non-severe SARS-CoV-2 infection. TCRdb called the 5' RACE reads again in MiXCR, with one record for every CDR3 protein. The sample holds about 60,000 distinct CDR3 sequences, 4.5% to 7% seen once. This CDR3 is built from 13 residues. Per germline, CDR1 SGHVS and CDR2 FNYEAQ. V was pared by 5 bases and J by 9 bases, with 14 bases between. V gene TRBV7-6 combines with J gene TRBJ2-1, with D perhaps matching TRBD2 (5 bases). This receptor was obtained from an adult who was a healthcare worker with PCR-confirmed SARS-CoV-2 infection or an uninfected control (not recorded which). Material: whole blood. The chain's CDR3 is CASSQSLRGEQFF. DNA for the CDR3: TGTGCCAGCAGCCAGAGTTTACGGGGTGAGCAGTTCTTC.